These T cell receptor beta chains were read from a single sample in a study of shared clonotypes between healthy human individuals. Sequencing used immunoSEQ multiplex PCR; TCRdb keeps in-frame clones, though not all of them. Among roughly 2.1 million clones listed, roughly 91% were seen once. Specimen: naive CD8+ T cells from PBMCs. These receptors all come from a man younger than 35 in good health. Some clones in this sample may be carry-over from other donors' samples. CDR3s leave out the opening cysteine and the closing phenylalanine or tryptophan. Each record gives: V gene, J gene, CDR3 protein.

>TRBV4-1|TRBJ2-2
ASSQDKVGGELF
>TRBV6-5|TRBJ2-1
ASSYSELADEQF
>TRBV6-5|TRBJ1-1
ASSYGGTNTEAF
>TRBV4-2|TRBJ2-4
ASSHRVGNIQY
>TRBV14|TRBJ2-1
ASSWGFTFNEQF
>TRBV29-1|TRBJ2-7
SAQTGGLGYEQY
>TRBV6-6|TRBJ2-5
ASSYVDYQETQY
>TRBV11-3|TRBJ1-1
ASSLPRGMNTEAF
>TRBV28|TRBJ2-2
ASSLLRAGELF
>TRBV28|TRBJ2-2
ASSPGTDTGELF
>TRBV7-2|TRBJ1-1
ASSSLQGQAF
>TRBV27|TRBJ2-2
ASSHPSYTGELF
>TRBV15|TRBJ2-5
ATRRDRRNSYQETQY
>TRBV18|TRBJ2-3
ASSPPRGYPSGSADTQY
>TRBV2|TRBJ2-2
ASSGLPVPPGELF
>TRBV29-1|TRBJ2-1
SVPPDRDHEQF
>TRBV29-1|TRBJ1-2
SVEVAGLR
>TRBV19|TRBJ2-3
ASSIVRQGASGDTQY
>TRBV11-3|TRBJ2-5
ASSLDRGSGAQETQY
>TRBV27|TRBJ1-2
ASSTGGGGYGYT
>TRBV27|TRBJ2-5
ASSFTGAVETQY
>TRBV7-6|TRBJ1-1
ASSVIAGPMNTEAF
>TRBV2|TRBJ1-5
ASSEGVGAINQPQH
>TRBV9|TRBJ1-5
ASSADGRNQPQH
>TRBV30|TRBJ2-1
AWSGQNNEQF
>TRBV7-9|TRBJ1-1
ASSLVGDTEAF
>TRBV30|NA
AWSALLGPEQY
>TRBV7-9|TRBJ2-2
ASSLASGLAGEATGELF
>TRBV7-9|TRBJ2-5
ASTHGPVETQY
>TRBV27|TRBJ2-6
ASSLFHSGANVLT
>TRBV9|TRBJ1-1
ASSPPRDSTMNTEAF
>TRBV7-9|TRBJ2-5
ASSKGGWRETQY
>TRBV5-5|TRBJ2-7
ASSSALTGYEQY